A selection of T cell receptor beta chains follows, all from one sample in a study of blood T cell repertoires in COVID-19. Profiled with immunoSEQ multiplex PCR; TCRdb holds only in-frame clones, not every one. The sample shows roughly 300,000 clones, 75% to 95% of them seen only once. Sequenced material: peripheral blood. The source is a woman in her twenties or thirties with COVID-19, enrolled during active disease. Each CDR3 is given with its conserved first and last residue. Fields, in order: D gene, V gene, CDR3 length, clone size, J gene, CDR3 DNA, CDR3 protein. The D gene is left open where the match is weak. Clone size is given for some rows only: seen once, a few or many times, or a class if the clone is expanded.

D: -; V: TRBV7-2; length: 15; size: -; J: TRBJ2-1; DNA: TGTGCCAGCAGCTTAGAGACGGGAGCATACAATGAGCAGTTCTTC; CDR3: CASSLETGAYNEQFF
D: -; V: TRBV29-1; length: 14; size: -; J: TRBJ1-4; DNA: TGCAGCGTTGAGAGGCAGGAGGGCGGCGAAAAACTGTTTTTT; CDR3: CSVERQEGGEKLFF
D: -; V: TRBV6-6; length: 15; size: -; J: TRBJ2-7; DNA: TGTGCCAGCAGTTTGGCGGCAGGGTTAGCCTACGAGCAGTACTTC; CDR3: CASSLAAGLAYEQYF
D: -; V: TRBV2; length: 14; size: once; J: TRBJ1-4; DNA: TGTGCCAGCAGTGAGCGTCGAACTAATGAAAAACTGTTTTTT; CDR3: CASSERRTNEKLFF
D: TRBD1; V: TRBV12-3/TRBV12-4; length: 13; size: -; J: TRBJ2-2; DNA: TGTGCCAGCAGGCTTCAGGGGGCCGGGGAGCTGTTTTTT; CDR3: CASRLQGAGELFF
D: TRBD1; V: TRBV6-5; length: 15; size: -; J: TRBJ1-2; DNA: TGTGCCAGCAGGCAAAGACAGGGTGGAAACTATGGCTACACCTTC; CDR3: CASRQRQGGNYGYTF
D: -; V: TRBV12-3/TRBV12-4; length: 13; size: -; J: TRBJ1-5; DNA: TGTGCCAGCAGTCCGCGGGGGGTCCAGCCCCAGCATTTT; CDR3: CASSPRGVQPQHF
D: -; V: TRBV7-9; length: 12; size: once; J: TRBJ1-2; DNA: TGTGCCAGCAGCCCGACAGGTTATGGCTACACCTTC; CDR3: CASSPTGYGYTF
D: TRBD1; V: TRBV27; length: 13; size: -; J: TRBJ2-7; DNA: TGTGCCAGCAGTTTAAGGGACAGCCACGAGCAGTACTTC; CDR3: CASSLRDSHEQYF
D: TRBD2; V: TRBV5-5; length: 16; size: -; J: TRBJ2-3; DNA: TGTGCCAGCAGCTTTAGCGGGAGGGCCTTCCTAGATACGCAGTATTTT; CDR3: CASSFSGRAFLDTQYF
D: TRBD2; V: TRBV9; length: 17; size: -; J: TRBJ2-1; DNA: TGTGCCAGCAGCGTAGGTGAGACTAGCGGGAGGGCCGGGGAGCAGTTCTTC; CDR3: CASSVGETSGRAGEQFF
D: -; V: TRBV11-2; length: 13; size: -; J: TRBJ2-5; DNA: TGTGCCAGCAGCATTACGACCGGAGGGACCCAGTACTTC; CDR3: CASSITTGGTQYF
D: -; V: TRBV3-1/TRBV3-2; length: 15; size: -; J: TRBJ2-2; DNA: TGTGCCAGCAGCCAAGTGACAGGTCACACCGGGGAGCTGTTTTTT; CDR3: CASSQVTGHTGELFF
D: TRBD1; V: TRBV28; length: 15; size: -; J: TRBJ2-1; DNA: TGTGCCAGCAGTTTGCCCGGAACAGGGGCCCATGAGCAGTTCTTC; CDR3: CASSLPGTGAHEQFF
D: TRBD1; V: TRBV5-1; length: 15; size: -; J: TRBJ1-2; DNA: TGCGCCAGCAGCTTGGCCGGGACAGGGGCCTATGGCTACACCTTC; CDR3: CASSLAGTGAYGYTF
D: TRBD2; V: TRBV25-1; length: 15; size: -; J: TRBJ2-5; DNA: TGTGCCAGCAGGGGTATAGCGGGAGGCGAGGAGACCCAGTACTTC; CDR3: CASRGIAGGEETQYF
D: -; V: TRBV5-3; length: 18; size: -; J: TRBJ1-6; DNA: TGTGCCAGAAGCTTGGTTAGGGGCGGGGGAGAGGGAAGTTCACCCCTCCACTTT; CDR3: CARSLVRGGGEGSSPLHF
D: TRBD1; V: TRBV7-7; length: 15; size: -; J: TRBJ2-5; DNA: TGTGCTAGCAGCAGGACAGGGGCCCCCCAAGAGACCCAGTACTTC; CDR3: CASSRTGAPQETQYF
D: -; V: TRBV2; length: 13; size: -; J: TRBJ1-4; DNA: TGTGCCATCCAGGTACAGCCTAATGAAAAACTGTTTTTT; CDR3: CAIQVQPNEKLFF
D: -; V: TRBV6-6; length: 15; size: -; J: TRBJ1-5; DNA: TGTGCCAGCAGTTACGATAACAGGGCCAATCAGCCCCAGCATTTT; CDR3: CASSYDNRANQPQHF
D: -; V: TRBV29-1; length: 12; size: -; J: TRBJ2-7; DNA: TGCAGCGCCCTTCAGGGGGGTTACGAGCAGTACTTC; CDR3: CSALQGGYEQYF
D: -; V: TRBV5-1; length: 13; size: -; J: TRBJ2-2; DNA: TGCGCCAGCAGCTTCGGAGACACCGGGGAGCTGTTTTTT; CDR3: CASSFGDTGELFF
D: -; V: TRBV9; length: 14; size: -; J: TRBJ2-1; DNA: TGTGCCAGCAGCGTAGATCCGGGGAAGAATGAGCAGTTCTTC; CDR3: CASSVDPGKNEQFF
D: TRBD1; V: TRBV24-1; length: 16; size: -; J: TRBJ2-2; DNA: TGTGCCACCAGTGATTTGAGGGGGCGGGACACCGGGGAGCTGTTTTTT; CDR3: CATSDLRGRDTGELFF
D: -; V: TRBV15; length: 15; size: -; J: TRBJ1-6; DNA: TGTGCCACCAGCAGGGGGGGACTGGATAATTCACCCCTCCACTTT; CDR3: CATSRGGLDNSPLHF
D: -; V: TRBV6-6; length: 18; size: -; J: TRBJ1-2; DNA: TGTGCCAGCAGTCACCTGAAGCAGGGCTGGCCCCTTAACTATGGCTACACCTTC; CDR3: CASSHLKQGWPLNYGYTF
D: -; V: TRBV20-1; length: 14; size: -; J: TRBJ1-3; DNA: TGCAGTGCTAGTGGCGGGTCAACTGGAAACACCATATATTTT; CDR3: CSASGGSTGNTIYF
D: -; V: TRBV4-3; length: 16; size: once; J: TRBJ2-1; DNA: TGCGCCAGCAGCCAAGAAGAGGGAATCTCCTACAATGAGCAGTTCTTC; CDR3: CASSQEEGISYNEQFF
D: TRBD1; V: TRBV4-1; length: 14; size: -; J: TRBJ1-2; DNA: TGCGCCAGCAGCCAAGGACAGGGCGGAATGGGCTACACCTTC; CDR3: CASSQGQGGMGYTF
D: TRBD2; V: TRBV4-1; length: 17; size: -; J: TRBJ2-3; DNA: TGCGCCAGCAGCCAAGATCCCCTCGGGGGGGTCACAGATACGCAGTATTTT; CDR3: CASSQDPLGGVTDTQYF
D: -; V: TRBV7-2; length: 14; size: few; J: TRBJ1-1; DNA: TGTGCCAGCAGCCTCCTCTCTTGGAACACTGAAGCTTTCTTT; CDR3: CASSLLSWNTEAFF
D: -; V: TRBV5-1; length: 18; size: -; J: TRBJ1-6; DNA: TGCGCCAGCAGCTTGTCCGGGGTTTCGAGCTCCTATAATTCACCCCTCCACTTT; CDR3: CASSLSGVSSSYNSPLHF
D: -; V: TRBV6-5; length: 14; size: -; J: TRBJ1-1; DNA: TGTGCCAGCAGTTACTCTACGGTGAACACTGAAGCTTTCTTT; CDR3: CASSYSTVNTEAFF
D: -; V: TRBV2; length: 14; size: -; J: TRBJ2-3; DNA: TGTGCCAGCAGTGAATTGGGACTCGGAGATACGCAGTATTTT; CDR3: CASSELGLGDTQYF
D: TRBD2; V: TRBV28; length: 14; size: -; J: TRBJ2-1; DNA: TGTGCCAGTAGACTAGCGGGAGACTACAATGAGCAGTTCTTC; CDR3: CASRLAGDYNEQFF
D: TRBD1; V: TRBV7-3; length: 14; size: once; J: TRBJ1-1; DNA: TGTGCCAGCAGCGTAGGGACAGGGGGCGGTGAAGCTTTCTTT; CDR3: CASSVGTGGGEAFF
D: -; V: TRBV24-1; length: 15; size: -; J: TRBJ1-5; DNA: TGTGCCACCAGTGGTTCTGGTCGCGACAATCAGCCCCAGCATTTT; CDR3: CATSGSGRDNQPQHF
D: -; V: TRBV10-3; length: 12; size: -; J: TRBJ1-1; DNA: TGTGCCATCAGTGTCGTCACCGGTGAAGCTTTCTTT; CDR3: CAISVVTGEAFF
D: -; V: TRBV3-1/TRBV3-2; length: 14; size: -; J: TRBJ1-2; DNA: TGTGCCAGCAGCCAATCGGACACCAACTATGGCTACACCTTC; CDR3: CASSQSDTNYGYTF
D: -; V: TRBV28; length: 16; size: -; J: TRBJ1-5; DNA: TGTGCCAGCAGTTTAATACAGGGTGGTGGCAATCAGCCCCAGCATTTT; CDR3: CASSLIQGGGNQPQHF
D: -; V: TRBV6-5; length: 13; size: -; J: TRBJ1-5; DNA: TGTGCCAGCAGTTACTCGAAATGGGGGCCTCCGCATTTT; CDR3: CASSYSKWGPPHF
D: -; V: TRBV5-1; length: 15; size: -; J: TRBJ2-3; DNA: TGCGCCAGCAGCTTGGATCCCGGTAGCACAGATACGCAGTATTTT; CDR3: CASSLDPGSTDTQYF
D: -; V: TRBV11-2; length: 14; size: -; J: TRBJ2-3; DNA: TGTGCCAGCAGCGCCGGGACTCCCACAGATACGCAGTATTTT; CDR3: CASSAGTPTDTQYF
D: TRBD1; V: TRBV7-9; length: 18; size: -; J: TRBJ2-3; DNA: TGTGCCAGCAGCCGAGGTGCTGTCGGGACAGGGTCCACAGATACGCAGTATTTT; CDR3: CASSRGAVGTGSTDTQYF
D: -; V: TRBV6-1; length: 12; size: -; J: TRBJ2-5; DNA: TGTGCCAGCAGGGCAAGCCAAGAGACCCAGTACTTC; CDR3: CASRASQETQYF
D: TRBD1; V: TRBV7-8; length: 13; size: -; J: TRBJ1-1; DNA: TGTGCCAGCAGCACCGACAGGGTCACTGAAGCTTTCTTT; CDR3: CASSTDRVTEAFF
D: TRBD2; V: TRBV5-8; length: 14; size: once; J: TRBJ2-7; DNA: TGTGCCAGTGCTAAGCAGCGGGAGTCCCACGAGCAGTACTTC; CDR3: CASAKQRESHEQYF
D: -; V: TRBV15; length: 14; size: -; J: TRBJ1-4; DNA: TGTGCCACCAGCAGAGATCCGGGGGGTGAAAAACTGTTTTTT; CDR3: CATSRDPGGEKLFF
D: -; V: TRBV19; length: 11; size: -; J: TRBJ2-3; DNA: TGTGCCAGTAGTATCTTGGATACGCAGTATTTT; CDR3: CASSILDTQYF
D: -; V: TRBV6-6; length: 16; size: -; J: TRBJ2-1; DNA: TGTGCCAGCAGTAACCTAAAACAGGGTTCGGGGAATGAGCAGTTCTTC; CDR3: CASSNLKQGSGNEQFF
D: TRBD2; V: TRBV6-1; length: 16; size: -; J: TRBJ2-1; DNA: TGTGCCAGCAGTGTGGTATCGGGAGGCTCCTACAATGAGCAGTTCTTC; CDR3: CASSVVSGGSYNEQFF
D: TRBD1; V: TRBV5-4; length: 16; size: -; J: TRBJ2-4; DNA: TGTGCCAGCAGCCCCCAGGGGGACATAGCCAAAAACATTCAGTACTTC; CDR3: CASSPQGDIAKNIQYF
D: TRBD2; V: TRBV7-8; length: 13; size: -; J: TRBJ2-7; DNA: TGTGCCAGCAGCTTGGGGGGGGTCGACGAGCAGTACTTC; CDR3: CASSLGGVDEQYF
D: TRBD2; V: TRBV3-1/TRBV3-2; length: 20; size: once; J: TRBJ2-5; DNA: TGTGCCAGCAGCCAGACGGTAGCGGGAGGGACGCGAGGGGCACAAGAGACCCAGTACTTC; CDR3: CASSQTVAGGTRGAQETQYF
D: -; V: TRBV6-5; length: 13; size: few; J: TRBJ1-5; DNA: TGTGCCAGCAGATTAGACACAAATCAGCCCCAGCATTTT; CDR3: CASRLDTNQPQHF